The clone carrying this T cell receptor beta chain was observed at least ten times. As yet, its antigen is unknown. This sample was taken from a study of neurological immune-mediated disorders. Overall study findings and caveats: None of the CDR3 amino acid sequences in expanded clones turned up in more than one subject, which points to private repertoires in all groups. HTLV-1-associated myelopathy displayed the greatest TCR clonal expansion, and multiple sclerosis exhibited the smallest, lower than that of healthy controls.

Sequencing runs each yielded over 170 million TCR-beta sequences from 15-18 subjects. TCRdb analysed the 5' RACE reads with MiXCR anew, one entry per CDR3 protein. The top ten clones hold around 7.5% of a sample with nearly 60,000 distinct CDR3 sequences, approximately 3.6% of them seen once. The TCR originated in a woman aged 55-75 years with multiple sclerosis. Material for sequencing was PBMCs.

CDR3 bases: TGTGCCAGCAGCCTCCGGGCATCTACCGGGGAGCTGTTTTTT. Protein product: CASSLRASTGELFF. The chain uses TRBV12-3 or TRBV12-4 and TRBJ2-2; D remains unclear. This CDR3 comprises 14 residues. V dropped 6 bases and J dropped 5 bases, with 13 bases sitting between them.